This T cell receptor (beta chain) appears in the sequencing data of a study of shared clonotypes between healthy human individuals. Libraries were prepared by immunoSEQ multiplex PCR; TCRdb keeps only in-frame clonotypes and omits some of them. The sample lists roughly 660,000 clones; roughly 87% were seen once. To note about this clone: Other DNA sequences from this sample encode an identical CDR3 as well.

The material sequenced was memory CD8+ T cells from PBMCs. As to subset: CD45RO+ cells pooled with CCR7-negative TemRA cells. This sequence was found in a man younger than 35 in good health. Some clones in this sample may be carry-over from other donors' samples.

CDR3 in DNA: TGCGCCAGCAGCCAAGAGGGGGGTTACAATGAGCAGTTCTTC. Its translation is CASSQEGGYNEQFF. The chain has TRBV4-3 and TRBJ2-1; TRBD2 might be the D (6 bases). CDR3 length equals 14 residues. Per germline, CDR1 LGHNA and CDR2 YSLEER. V shed 0 bases and J shed 4 bases, with 7 bases lying between them.